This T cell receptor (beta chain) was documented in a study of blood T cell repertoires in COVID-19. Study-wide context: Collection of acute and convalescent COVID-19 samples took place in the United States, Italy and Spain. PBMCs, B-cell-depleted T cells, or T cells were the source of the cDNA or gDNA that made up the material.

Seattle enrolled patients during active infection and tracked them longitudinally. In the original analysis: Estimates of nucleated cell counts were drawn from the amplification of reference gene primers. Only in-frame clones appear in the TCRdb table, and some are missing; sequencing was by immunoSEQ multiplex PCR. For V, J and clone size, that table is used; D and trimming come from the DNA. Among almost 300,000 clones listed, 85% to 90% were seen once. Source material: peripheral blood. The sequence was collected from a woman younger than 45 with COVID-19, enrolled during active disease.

CDR3 region: CAISESIDSYGYTF. CDR3 DNA sequence: TGTGCCATCAGTGAGTCGATAGACTCATATGGCTACACCTTC. The V gene is TRBV10-3, the J gene TRBJ1-2; no reliable D call. The CDR3 totals 14 residues. V lost 0 bases to trimming and J lost 5 bases, with 10 bases between them. Looked up from germline, CDR1 is ENHRY and CDR2 is SYGVKD.